This is a list of T cell receptor beta chains from one sample in a study of type 1 and type 2 diabetes patients. TCRdb reprocessed the multiplex PCR reads with MiXCR, giving one entry per CDR3 protein. The sample lists fewer than 350,000 distinct CDR3 sequences; around 47% were seen once. Sequencing used peripheral blood mononuclear cells (PBMCs). The receptor set was obtained from a man aged 18 to 30 with type 2 diabetes. CDR3s include the opening cysteine and the closing phenylalanine or tryptophan. Fields, in order: V gene, J gene, clone size, CDR3 protein. Only part of the rows carry a size: once, few, many, or a class if the clone is expanded.

TRBV28	TRBJ1-6	.	CASSPSGDAPLHF
TRBV25-1	TRBJ2-3	.	CATREIGTDTQYF
TRBV9	TRBJ2-1	.	CASSVAGLADEQFF
TRBV6-6	TRBJ2-1	few	CASRSGRYNEQFF
TRBV10-2	TRBJ2-1	few	CASSGIDEQFF
TRBV7-9	TRBJ2-3	few	CASSTDPNTDTQYF
TRBV2	TRBJ1-2	many	CASSHRDREFRGYTF
TRBV19	TRBJ2-5	.	CASSMGLQETQYF
TRBV2	TRBJ2-1	few	CAISGGTDHYNEQFF
TRBV7-2	TRBJ1-4	.	CASQSRTNEKLFF
TRBV20-1	TRBJ2-3	few	CSAVTGANTDTQYF
TRBV28	TRBJ2-5	.	CASKVGVGGETQYF
TRBV10-3	TRBJ2-1	.	CASSRGSGGDNEQFF
TRBV19	TRBJ1-1	.	CASTREGTGTGEAFF
TRBV9	TRBJ2-3	.	CASSAEGASGDTQYF
TRBV30	TRBJ2-7	few	CAWSRTGQSSYEQYF
TRBV19	TRBJ2-3	.	CASSTRGTDTQYF
TRBV12-3/TRBV12-4	TRBJ1-2	few	CASSLELRRGYTF
TRBV10-3	TRBJ1-4	.	CAISESVTEREKLFF
TRBV15	TRBJ2-2	.	CATSDPRGRGHTGELFF
TRBV12-3/TRBV12-4	TRBJ2-3	.	CASSSQGITGTDTQYF
TRBV5-1	TRBJ1-6	.	CASSTTSGTRSPLHF
TRBV10-3	TRBJ1-2	.	CATSVHGDAGTYRGYTF
TRBV2	TRBJ1-2	.	CASSEVTVTGSFGYTF
TRBV29-1	TRBJ1-1	.	CSVSTREPADTEAFF
TRBV27	TRBJ1-1	few	CASSLKPNTEAFF
TRBV10-1	TRBJ2-2	.	CASSESSGPGELFF
TRBV19	TRBJ2-1	.	CASSTSSGTYNEQFF
TRBV7-3	TRBJ2-3	once	CASSLKGGGPISITDTQYF
TRBV14	TRBJ1-1	once	CASSFSRDRNTKAFF
TRBV19	TRBJ1-5	few	CASSIGTDYQPQHF
TRBV25-1	TRBJ2-3	.	CASSEWPTDTQYF
TRBV19	TRBJ2-3	.	CASSMTGRDTQYF
TRBV13	TRBJ2-1	.	CASSPWTSGAYNEQFF
TRBV29-1	TRBJ2-2	.	CSVPGTGVTGELFF
TRBV30	TRBJ1-2	.	CAWSVVGGQSNYGYTF
TRBV9	TRBJ1-6	few	CASSPGTVNSPLHF
TRBV12-3/TRBV12-4	TRBJ2-3	few	CASRATLTDTQYF
TRBV11-3	TRBJ2-7	few	CASSLGRDGSYEQYF
TRBV4-3	TRBJ2-1	.	CASSQEGLPSYNEQFF
TRBV2	TRBJ2-2	once	CASSEHMTGPDTGELFF
TRBV2	TRBJ2-5	many	CASNGLAGGRETQYF